The next 18 T cell receptor beta chains were all read from a single sample in a study of blood T cell repertoires in COVID-19. Profiling relied on immunoSEQ multiplex PCR, and the TCRdb table lists in-frame clones only, not all of them. The data contain some 290,000 clones, 90% to 95% of them singletons. Sample: PBMCs or T cells enriched from blood (not recorded which). These receptors were collected from a woman aged 25-40 years who had been exposed to COVID-19.

V is TRBV3-1 (or the pseudogene TRBV3-2) and J is TRBJ2-1, with a weak D call TRBD2 (5 bases). The V end lost 2 bases, the J end lost 9 bases, and 8 bases lay between the germline ends. The germline V gene has CDR1 LGHDT and CDR2 YNNKEL (reference sequence). The CDR3 is made up of 12 amino acids. In DNA, the CDR3 is TGTGCCAGCAGCCAACTAGCTGGTGAGCAGTTCTTC. Protein sequence: CASSQLAGEQFF.

Regarding this clone: Sequence at one end of the junction differs from germline and may be a read error. The rearrangement links TRBV7-9 to TRBJ1-1; D remains ambiguous. This CDR3 spans 14 amino acids. Germline V gene sequence: CDR1 SEHNR, CDR2 FQNEAQ (reference sequence). The CDR3 is CASTLSYLNTEAFF. CDR3 coding DNA: TGTGCCAGCACCTTATCGTATTTGAACACTGAAGCTTTCTTT.

The chain links TRBV7-2 to TRBJ1-6; no definite D call. The CDR3 runs to 13 residues. Deletions cut 4 bases from V and 12 bases from J, with 13 bases between. Germline V gene data show CDR1 as SGHTA and CDR2 as FQGNSA. CDR3 nucleotides: TGTGCCAGCAGCTCCGTGTCCGCGGGACCCCTCCACTTT. Translating gives CASSSVSAGPLHF.

The V gene is TRBV2, the J gene TRBJ2-1, with TRBD1 identical over 7 bases. V was clipped by 7 bases and J by 0 bases; unmatched bases: 3. The CDR3 length is 14 residues. Germline V gives CDR1 SNHLY, CDR2 FYNNEI. The CDR3, as DNA: TGTGCCAGCACCGGACAGGTCTCCTACAATGAGCAGTTCTTC. Translation gives CASTGQVSYNEQFF.

The CDR3 region has the DNA TGTGCCAGCAGCTTGGGAGCGGGGAAGAAGACCCAGTACTTC. Protein: CASSLGAGKKTQYF. This chain uses TRBV5-6 with TRBJ2-5; 7 bases map to TRBD2. Germline V gives CDR1 SGHDT, CDR2 YYEEEE. V dropped 0 bases and J dropped 6; count of bases not matched to a gene: 5. This CDR3 is 14 amino acids long.

The chain is built from TRBV19 and TRBJ1-2, with D possibly TRBD1 on 6 matching bases. Germline lookup yields CDR1 LNHDA and CDR2 SQIVND (reference sequence). Trimming removed 6 bases from V and 8 bases from J, with 16 bases in between. This CDR3 has 13 amino acids. This CDR3 is CASSASGVSGYTF. Here the CDR3 DNA reads TGTGCCAGTAGCGCTTCAGGGGTATCGGGCTACACCTTC. Drawing the rest from reference TRBV19 and TRBJ1-2, the complete variable domain is DGGITQSPKYLFRKEGQNVTLSCEQNLNHDAMYWYRQDPGQGLRLIYYSQIVNDFQKGDIAEGYSVSREKKESFPLTVTSAQKNPTAFYLCASSASGVSGYTFGSGTRLTVV.

This chain joins TRBV19 and TRBJ2-7; 8 bases align to TRBD1. The germline V gene has CDR1 LNHDA and CDR2 SQIVND (reference sequence). The CDR3 has 14 residues. V was clipped by 1 base and J by 3 bases; unmatched bases: 2. The CDR3 DNA follows: TGTGCCAGTAGTATAGGGGACAGGATCTACGAGCAGTACTTC. This codes for CASSIGDRIYEQYF.

A single count supports this clone. The chain uses TRBV5-6 and TRBJ1-4; 9 bases are a match to TRBD1. The CDR3 runs 15 residues. V shed 0 bases and J 4 bases; nucleotides not matched to a gene: 1. Germline lookup yields CDR1 SGHDT and CDR2 YYEEEE. CDR3 bases: TGTGCCAGCAGCTTGGGGGACAGGGTTAATGAAAAACTGTTTTTT. This encodes CASSLGDRVNEKLFF.

V is TRBV16 and J is TRBJ2-7, with D unresolved. CDR3 length: 12 amino acids. The germline gives CDR1 KGHSY, CDR2 FQNENV. The V end lost 4 bases, the J end lost 4 bases, and 8 bases lay between the germline ends. The CDR3 region is CASSLDRYEQYF. CDR3 bases: TGTGCCAGCAGCCTCGATCGGTACGAGCAGTACTTC.

The rearrangement uses TRBV18 and TRBJ1-4; 7 nucleotides align to TRBD1. Germline V CDR1 and CDR2: KGHSH, LQKENI. The CDR3 runs 17 residues. V was clipped by 4 bases and J by 1 base; unmatched bases: 9. The CDR3 DNA reads as TGTGCCAGCTCACACCTGACAGGGCCGTTAACTAATGAAAAACTGTTTTTT. Translated, it gives CASSHLTGPLTNEKLFF. Drawing the rest from reference TRBV18 and TRBJ1-4, the complete variable domain is NAGVMQNPRHLVRRRGQEARLRCSPMKGHSHVYWYRQLPEEGLKFMVYLQKENIIDESGMPKERFSAEFPKEGPSILRIQQVVRGDSAAYFCASSHLTGPLTNEKLFFGSGTQLSVL.

The V and J genes are TRBV6-5 and TRBJ1-2, with D possibly TRBD1 on 6 matching bases. The V gene lost 8 bases and the J gene lost 5 bases, with 18 bases spanning the gap. Germline V gene sequence: CDR1 MNHEY, CDR2 SVGAGI. The CDR3 covers 14 residues. In DNA form, the CDR3 reads TGTGCCAGCCGGGACACGTACTCCAAATATGGCTACACCTTC. Translated, it gives CASRDTYSKYGYTF.

This clone turned up a few times. The chain recombines TRBV3-1 (or the pseudogene TRBV3-2) with TRBJ2-6; tentative D call: TRBD2 (6 bases). V lost 4 bases and J lost 13, with 14 bases in between. The CDR3 is made up of 13 amino acids. Germline V CDR1 and CDR2: LGHDT, YNNKEL (reference sequence). CDR3 bases: TGTGCCAGCAGCCTCGGCGGGGTCGGGGTCCTGACTTTC. This codes for CASSLGGVGVLTF.

The gene calls are TRBV10-3 and TRBJ1-2, with D possibly being TRBD1 (5 bases). The germline V and J ends were trimmed by 3 bases and 4 bases, with 12 bases remaining between them. This CDR3 is built from 14 residues. Germline loops: CDR1 ENHRY, CDR2 SYGVKD. This chain's CDR3 is CAISDPGLRYGYTF. As DNA, the CDR3 is TGTGCCATCAGTGATCCAGGGCTACGCTATGGCTACACCTTC.

This chain uses TRBV18 with TRBJ1-2; 9 bases match TRBD1. The CDR3 covers 17 residues. Per germline, CDR1 KGHSH and CDR2 LQKENI. V lost 2 bases and J lost 7; bases outside the gene matches: 14. CDR3 protein: CASSPNQLQGALVGYTF. CDR3 coding DNA: TGTGCCAGCTCACCAAACCAGCTACAGGGGGCACTTGTTGGCTACACCTTC. Supplemented by reference TRBV18 and TRBJ1-2, the full variable domain reads NAGVMQNPRHLVRRRGQEARLRCSPMKGHSHVYWYRQLPEEGLKFMVYLQKENIIDESGMPKERFSAEFPKEGPSILRIQQVVRGDSAAYFCASSPNQLQGALVGYTFGSGTRLTVV.

The gene calls are TRBV4-3 and TRBJ2-7, with D perhaps TRBD1 (5 bases). Germline lookup yields CDR1 LGHNA and CDR2 YSLEER. The CDR3 is 15 amino acids. Trimming shortened V by 2 bases and J by 2 bases, and 13 bases separated the two germline ends. The CDR3 loop reads CASSQYETVTYEQYF. Here the CDR3 DNA reads TGCGCCAGCAGCCAATACGAGACAGTCACCTACGAGCAGTACTTC.

This clone was seen only once. The V and J genes are TRBV16 and TRBJ1-2; a weak D match, TRBD1 (6 bases). V lost 2 bases and J lost 5, with 12 bases in between. CDR3 length: 14 residues. In germline, CDR1 is KGHSY, CDR2 FQNENV. The CDR3 sequence: CASSQVGQGYGYTF. CDR3 DNA sequence: TGTGCCAGCAGCCAAGTGGGGCAGGGGTATGGCTACACCTTC.

This chain links TRBV4-3 with TRBJ1-2; D ambiguous. The germline CDR1 and CDR2 sequences are LGHNA and YSLEER. Between the trimmed V and J ends, which lost 0 bases and 5 bases, there was a span of 16 bases. This CDR3 contains 16 residues. CDR3 residues: CASSQDLSASRYGYTF. The CDR3 DNA is TGCGCCAGCAGCCAAGATTTAAGTGCATCCAGATATGGCTACACCTTC.

The chain recombines TRBV18 with TRBJ2-3, with D perhaps TRBD2 (6 bases). This CDR3 contains 17 residues. V was pared by 3 bases and J by 2 bases, with 18 bases between. Germline-derived CDR1 and CDR2 are KGHSH and LQKENI. The CDR3 reads CASSPPGLMIDTDTQYF. CDR3 in DNA: TGTGCCAGCTCACCCCCGGGACTCATGATAGACACAGATACGCAGTATTTT. The whole variable domain, filled in from reference TRBV18 and TRBJ2-3, reads NAGVMQNPRHLVRRRGQEARLRCSPMKGHSHVYWYRQLPEEGLKFMVYLQKENIIDESGMPKERFSAEFPKEGPSILRIQQVVRGDSAAYFCASSPPGLMIDTDTQYFGPGTRLTVL.